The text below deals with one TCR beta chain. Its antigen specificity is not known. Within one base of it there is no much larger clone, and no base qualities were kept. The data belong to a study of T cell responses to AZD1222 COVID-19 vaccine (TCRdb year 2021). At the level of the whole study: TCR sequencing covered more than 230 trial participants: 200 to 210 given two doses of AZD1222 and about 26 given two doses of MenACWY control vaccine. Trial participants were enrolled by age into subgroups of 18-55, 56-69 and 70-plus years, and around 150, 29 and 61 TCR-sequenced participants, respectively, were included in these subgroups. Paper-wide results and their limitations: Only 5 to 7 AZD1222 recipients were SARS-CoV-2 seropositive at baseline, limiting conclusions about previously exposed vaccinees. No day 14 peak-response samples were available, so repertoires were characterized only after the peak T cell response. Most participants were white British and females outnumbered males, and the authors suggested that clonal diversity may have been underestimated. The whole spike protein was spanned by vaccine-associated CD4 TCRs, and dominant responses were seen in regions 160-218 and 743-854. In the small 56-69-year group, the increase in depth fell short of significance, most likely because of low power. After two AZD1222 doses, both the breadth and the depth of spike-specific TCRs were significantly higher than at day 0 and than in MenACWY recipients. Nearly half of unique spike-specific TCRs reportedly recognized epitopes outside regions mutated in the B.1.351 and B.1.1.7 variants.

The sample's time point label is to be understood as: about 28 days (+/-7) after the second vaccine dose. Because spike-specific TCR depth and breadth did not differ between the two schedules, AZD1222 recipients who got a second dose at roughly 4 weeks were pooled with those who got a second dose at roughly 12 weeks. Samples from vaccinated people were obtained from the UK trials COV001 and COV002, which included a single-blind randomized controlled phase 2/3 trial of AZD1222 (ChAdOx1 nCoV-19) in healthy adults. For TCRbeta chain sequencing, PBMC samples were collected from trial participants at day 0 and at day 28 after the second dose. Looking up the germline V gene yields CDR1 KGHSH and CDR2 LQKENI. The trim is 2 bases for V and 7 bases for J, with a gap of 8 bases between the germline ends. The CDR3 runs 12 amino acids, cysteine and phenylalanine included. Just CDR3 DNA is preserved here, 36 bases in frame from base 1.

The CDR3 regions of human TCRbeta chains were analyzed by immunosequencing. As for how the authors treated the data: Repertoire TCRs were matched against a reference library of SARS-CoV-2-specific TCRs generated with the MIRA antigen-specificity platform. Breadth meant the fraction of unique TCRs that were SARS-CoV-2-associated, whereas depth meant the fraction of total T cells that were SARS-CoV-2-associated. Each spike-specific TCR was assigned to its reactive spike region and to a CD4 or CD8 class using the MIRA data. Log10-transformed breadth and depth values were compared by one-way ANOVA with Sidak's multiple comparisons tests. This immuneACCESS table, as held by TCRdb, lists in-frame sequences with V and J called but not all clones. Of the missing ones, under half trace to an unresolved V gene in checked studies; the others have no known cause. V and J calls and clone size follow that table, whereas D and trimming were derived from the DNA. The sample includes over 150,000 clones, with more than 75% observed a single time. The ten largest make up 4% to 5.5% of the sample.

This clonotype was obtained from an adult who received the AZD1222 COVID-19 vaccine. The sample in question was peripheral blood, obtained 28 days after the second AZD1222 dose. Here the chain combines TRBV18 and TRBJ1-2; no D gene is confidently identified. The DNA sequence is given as TGTGCCAGCTCACCAAAACTAGCTGGCTACACCTTC. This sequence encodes CASSPKLAGYTF.